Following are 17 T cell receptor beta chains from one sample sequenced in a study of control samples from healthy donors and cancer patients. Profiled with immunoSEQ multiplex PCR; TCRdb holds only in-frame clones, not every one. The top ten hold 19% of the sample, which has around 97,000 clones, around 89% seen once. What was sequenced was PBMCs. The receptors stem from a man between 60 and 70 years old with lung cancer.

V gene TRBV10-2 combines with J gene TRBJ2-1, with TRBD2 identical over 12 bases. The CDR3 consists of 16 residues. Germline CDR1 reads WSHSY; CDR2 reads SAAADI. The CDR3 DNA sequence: TGCCCCCCCAGACGACCTAGCGGGGGGGCCTTCAATGAGCAGTTCTTC. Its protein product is CPPRRPSGGAFNEQFF.

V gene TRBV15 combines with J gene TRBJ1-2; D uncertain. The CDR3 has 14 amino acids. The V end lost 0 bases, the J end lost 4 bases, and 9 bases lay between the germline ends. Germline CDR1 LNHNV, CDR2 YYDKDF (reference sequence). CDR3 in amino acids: CATSRETLAYGYTF. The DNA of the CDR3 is TGTGCCACCAGCAGAGAAACCTTGGCCTATGGCTACACCTTC.

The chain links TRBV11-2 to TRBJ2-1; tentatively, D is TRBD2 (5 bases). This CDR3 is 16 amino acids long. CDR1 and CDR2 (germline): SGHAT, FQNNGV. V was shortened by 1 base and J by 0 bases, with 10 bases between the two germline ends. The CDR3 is CASSLVTGSSYNEQFF. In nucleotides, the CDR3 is TGTGCCAGCAGCTTAGTGACGGGGAGCTCCTACAATGAGCAGTTCTTC.

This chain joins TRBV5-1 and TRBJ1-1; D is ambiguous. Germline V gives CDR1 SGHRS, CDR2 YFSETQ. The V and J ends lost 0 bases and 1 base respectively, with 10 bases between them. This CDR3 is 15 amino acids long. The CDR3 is CASSLGSPQNTEAFF. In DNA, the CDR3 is TGCGCCAGCAGCTTGGGTTCGCCACAGAACACTGAAGCTTTCTTT.

The chain's CDR3 is CASSLGTGGLSAFF. CDR3 nucleotide sequence: TGTGCCAGCAGCTTAGGGACAGGGGGCTTGTCGGCTTTCTTT. V gene TRBV11-2 combines with J gene TRBJ1-1, with TRBD1 matching over 11 bases. Germline CDR1 and CDR2: SGHAT and FQNNGV. The CDR3 consists of 14 residues. V trimming: 1 base; J trimming: 11 bases; junction bases outside the gene matches: 6.

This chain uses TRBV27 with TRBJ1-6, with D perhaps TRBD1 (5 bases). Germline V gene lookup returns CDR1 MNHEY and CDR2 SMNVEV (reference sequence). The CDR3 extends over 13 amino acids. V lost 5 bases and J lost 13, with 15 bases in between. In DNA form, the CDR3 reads TGTGCCAGCAGTATCCGACAGTTAGGGCCCCTCCACTTT. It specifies CASSIRQLGPLHF.

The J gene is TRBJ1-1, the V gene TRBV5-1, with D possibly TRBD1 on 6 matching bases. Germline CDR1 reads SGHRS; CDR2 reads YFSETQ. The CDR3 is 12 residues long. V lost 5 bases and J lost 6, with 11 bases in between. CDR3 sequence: CASRSGDAEAFF. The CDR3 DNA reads TGCGCCAGCAGGTCAGGGGACGCTGAAGCTTTCTTT.

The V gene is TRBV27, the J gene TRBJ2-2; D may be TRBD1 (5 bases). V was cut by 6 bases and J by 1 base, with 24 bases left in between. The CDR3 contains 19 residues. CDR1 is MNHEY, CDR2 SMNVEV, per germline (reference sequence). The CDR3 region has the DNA TGTGCCAGCAGAAGGGAAGCTCGATTGGGGCAGGGGAACACCGGGGAGCTGTTTTTT. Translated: CASRREARLGQGNTGELFF.

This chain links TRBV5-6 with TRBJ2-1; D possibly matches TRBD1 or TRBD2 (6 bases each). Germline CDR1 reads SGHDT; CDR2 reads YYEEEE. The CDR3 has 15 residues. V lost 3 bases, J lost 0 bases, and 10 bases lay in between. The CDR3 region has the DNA TGTGCCAGCAGCTCCGGGGGCCGCTCCTACAATGAGCAGTTCTTC. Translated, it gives CASSSGGRSYNEQFF.

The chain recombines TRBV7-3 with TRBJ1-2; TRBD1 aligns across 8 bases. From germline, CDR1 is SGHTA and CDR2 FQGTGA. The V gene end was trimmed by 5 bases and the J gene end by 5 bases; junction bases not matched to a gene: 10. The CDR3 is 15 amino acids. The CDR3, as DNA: TGTGCCAGCAGCGAAGGGGCAGGGGGCGGTTATGGCTACACCTTC. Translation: CASSEGAGGGYGYTF.

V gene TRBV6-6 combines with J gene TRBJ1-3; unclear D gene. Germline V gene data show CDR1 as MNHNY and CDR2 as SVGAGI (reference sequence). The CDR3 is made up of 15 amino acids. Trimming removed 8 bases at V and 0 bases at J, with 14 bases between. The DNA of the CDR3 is TGTGCCAGCCACGTCGGGTTCCTCTCTGGAAACACCATATATTTT. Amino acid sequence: CASHVGFLSGNTIYF.

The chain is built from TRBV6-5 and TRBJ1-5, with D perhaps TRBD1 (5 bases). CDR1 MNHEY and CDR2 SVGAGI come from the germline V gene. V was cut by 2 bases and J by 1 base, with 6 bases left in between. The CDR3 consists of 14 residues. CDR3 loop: CASSYGGSNQPQHF. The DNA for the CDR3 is TGTGCCAGCAGTTACGGGGGGAGCAATCAGCCCCAGCATTTT.

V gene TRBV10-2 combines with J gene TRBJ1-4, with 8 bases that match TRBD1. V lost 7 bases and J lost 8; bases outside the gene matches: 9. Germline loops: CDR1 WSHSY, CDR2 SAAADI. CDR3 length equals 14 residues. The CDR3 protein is CASTSRTGQEKLFF. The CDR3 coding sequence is TGCGCCAGCACCTCCAGGACAGGGCAGGAAAAACTGTTTTTT.

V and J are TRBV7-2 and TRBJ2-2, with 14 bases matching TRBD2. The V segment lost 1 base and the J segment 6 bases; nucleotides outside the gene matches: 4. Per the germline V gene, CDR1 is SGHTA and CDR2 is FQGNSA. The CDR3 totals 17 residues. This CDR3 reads CASSLGLAGGKSGELFF. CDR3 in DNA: TGTGCCAGCAGCTTAGGACTAGCGGGGGGGAAATCCGGGGAGCTGTTTTTT.

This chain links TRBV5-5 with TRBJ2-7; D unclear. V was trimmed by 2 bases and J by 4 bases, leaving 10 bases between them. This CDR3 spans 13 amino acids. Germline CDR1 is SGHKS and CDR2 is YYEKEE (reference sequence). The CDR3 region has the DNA TGTGCCAGCAGCTTAGGTATTGGGTACGAGCAGTACGTC. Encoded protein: CASSLGIGYEQYV.

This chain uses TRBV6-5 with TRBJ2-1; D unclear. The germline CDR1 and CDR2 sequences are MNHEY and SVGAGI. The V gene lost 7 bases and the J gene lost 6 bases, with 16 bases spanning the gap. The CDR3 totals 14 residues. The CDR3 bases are TGTGCCAGCATCGGACGGAGATTTTCCAATGAGCAGTTCTTC. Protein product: CASIGRRFSNEQFF.

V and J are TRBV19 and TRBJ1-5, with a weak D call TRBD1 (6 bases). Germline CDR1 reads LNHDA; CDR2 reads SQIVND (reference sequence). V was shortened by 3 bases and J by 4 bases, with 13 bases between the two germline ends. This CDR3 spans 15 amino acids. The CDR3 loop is CASSITGPFNQPQHF. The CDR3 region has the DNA TGTGCCAGTAGTATTACAGGGCCGTTTAATCAGCCCCAGCATTTT.